One sample yielded the 3 T cell receptor beta chains listed below, sequenced in a study of CD8 T cells in Susac syndrome. Reverse transcription of roughly 0.45 to 1 ug RNA was carried out with random hexamers. TCRdb called the immunoSEQ multiplex PCR reads again in MiXCR, with one record for every CDR3 protein. This sample yields under 550,000 distinct CDR3 sequences, of which about 85% are seen a single time; 0.09% to 0.15% belongs to the top ten. Sequencing was performed on CD8+ T cells from PBMCs. All receptors derive from a human donor with multiple sclerosis.

The chain couples TRBV7-3 to TRBJ2-7; possibly TRBD1 for D (6 bases). Germline V lookup: CDR1 SGHTA, CDR2 FQGTGA. The V end lost 3 bases, the J end lost 2 bases, and 14 bases lay between the germline ends. The CDR3 totals 15 residues. This chain's CDR3 is CASSFGPGATYEQYF. The CDR3 DNA reads TGTGCCAGCAGCTTCGGCCCAGGGGCGACCTACGAGCAGTACTTC.

The chain recombines TRBV13 with TRBJ1-3, with no clear D. Trimming removed 5 bases from V and 4 bases from J, with 9 bases in between. The CDR3 has 13 amino acids. CDR1 and CDR2 (germline): PRHDT, FYEKMQ (reference sequence). The CDR3 reads CASSPPDGNTIYF. As DNA, the CDR3 is TGTGCCAGCAGCCCGCCCGACGGAAACACCATATATTTT. Together with reference TRBV13 and TRBJ1-3, the CDR3 gives the full variable domain: AAGVIQSPRHLIKEKRETATLKCYPIPRHDTVYWYQQGPGQDPQFLISFYEKMQSDKGSIPDRFSAQQFSDYHSELNMSSLELGDSALYFCASSPPDGNTIYFGEGSWLTVV.

The chain uses TRBV5-1 and TRBJ2-7, with D possibly being TRBD1 or TRBD2 (5 bases each). Trimming stripped 4 bases from V and 4 bases from J, with 21 bases between. Germline V lookup: CDR1 SGHRS, CDR2 YFSETQ. The CDR3 runs to 16 residues. The CDR3 loop is CASSPTGTVGSYEQYF. CDR3 DNA: TGCGCCAGCAGCCCGACCGGGACCGTCGGGTCGTACGAGCAGTACTTC.